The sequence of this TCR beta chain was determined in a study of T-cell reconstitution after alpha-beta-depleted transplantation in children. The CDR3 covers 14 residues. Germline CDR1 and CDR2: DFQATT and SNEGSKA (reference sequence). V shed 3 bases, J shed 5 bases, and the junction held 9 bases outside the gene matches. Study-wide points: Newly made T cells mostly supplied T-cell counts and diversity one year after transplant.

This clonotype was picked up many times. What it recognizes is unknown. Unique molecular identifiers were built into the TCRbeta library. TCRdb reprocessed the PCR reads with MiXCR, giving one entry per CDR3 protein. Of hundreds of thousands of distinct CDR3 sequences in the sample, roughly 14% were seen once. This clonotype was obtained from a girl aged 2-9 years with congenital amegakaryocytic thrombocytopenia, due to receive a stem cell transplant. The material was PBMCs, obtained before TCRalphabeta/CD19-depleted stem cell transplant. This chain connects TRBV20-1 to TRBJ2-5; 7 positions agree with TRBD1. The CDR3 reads CSASKGAVVETQYF. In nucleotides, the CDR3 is TGCAGTGCTAGCAAGGGGGCGGTTGTTGAGACCCAGTACTTC.